The next 24 T cell receptor beta chains were all read from a single sample in a study of blood T cell repertoires in COVID-19. Using immunoSEQ multiplex PCR, the repertoire was profiled, and TCRdb retains in-frame clones only, with some absent. The table lists about 47,000 clones, approximately 84% of them singletons, with roughly 2.5% in the top ten. The specimen was peripheral blood. The receptors were gathered from a man aged 45 to 65 with acute or convalescent COVID-19.

This rearrangement joins TRBV20-1 to TRBJ1-2, with D perhaps matching TRBD1 (5 bases). The CDR3 contains 11 residues. V was cut by 3 bases and J by 8 bases, with 10 bases left in between. CDR1 DFQATT and CDR2 SNEGSKA come from the germline V gene (reference sequence). CDR3: CSARTVAGYTF. The CDR3 DNA reads TGCAGTGCTAGGACAGTTGCGGGCTACACCTTC.

The V and J genes are TRBV24-1 and TRBJ2-1, with 8 bases lining up with TRBD2. CDR1 is KGHDR and CDR2 is SFDVKD in the germline V gene. V lost 3 bases to trimming and J lost 8 bases; unmatched junction nucleotides: 14. The length of the CDR3 is 17 residues. The CDR3 loop is CATSDGGGRLKGYEQFF. Here the CDR3 DNA reads TGTGCCACCAGTGATGGGGGCGGGAGGCTCAAAGGGTATGAGCAGTTCTTC.

The rearrangement links TRBV9 to TRBJ2-2; no clear D. V gave up 4 bases and J gave up 4 bases, with 17 bases separating them. Germline V gives CDR1 SGDLS, CDR2 YYNGEE. The CDR3 loop spans 16 amino acids. In nucleotides, the CDR3 is TGTGCCAGCAGCCCATTGCGCCTGCGAGGCACCGGGGAGCTGTTTTTT. Amino acid sequence: CASSPLRLRGTGELFF.

This clone was found a few times. This chain connects TRBV19 to TRBJ2-3, with 8 nucleotides matching TRBD2. V dropped 4 bases and J dropped 2; count of bases not matched to a gene: 5. Germline lookup yields CDR1 LNHDA and CDR2 SQIVND (reference sequence). The length of the CDR3 is 15 residues. This CDR3 reads CASSSVSGITDTQYF. CDR3 coding DNA: TGTGCCAGTAGTAGCGTTAGCGGGATCACAGATACGCAGTATTTT.

The chain is built from TRBV30 and TRBJ1-1, with no clear D. Trimming took 0 bases from V and 0 from J, leaving 5 bases between them. The CDR3 sequence is 13 residues long. Per germline, CDR1 GTSNPN and CDR2 SVGIG (reference sequence). The CDR3 protein is CAWSVTVNTEAFF. CDR3 coding DNA: TGTGCCTGGAGTGTCACGGTGAACACTGAAGCTTTCTTT. Full variable domain (rest looked up from reference TRBV30 and TRBJ1-1): SQTIHQWPATLVQPVGSPLSLECTVEGTSNPNLYWYRQAAGRGLQLLFYSVGIGQISSEVPQNLSASRPQDRQFILSSKKLLLSDSGFYLCAWSVTVNTEAFFGQGTRLTVV.

This clone was recorded a few times. This chain connects TRBV12-3 or TRBV12-4 to TRBJ1-4; D remains ambiguous. CDR3 length: 13 residues. With 7 bases removed from V and 4 bases from J, the gap between germline ends came to 10 bases. The CDR3 coding sequence is TGTGCCAGCACCCCAACGGTTAATGAAAAACTGTTTTTT. Translated, it gives CASTPTVNEKLFF.

The chain is built from TRBV5-6 and TRBJ2-7; weak D call: TRBD1 (5 bases). Germline CDR1 is SGHDT and CDR2 is YYEEEE. Trimming pared 0 bases from V and 0 bases from J, leaving 7 bases between. The CDR3 sequence is 14 residues long. CDR3 nucleotide sequence: TGTGCCAGCAGCTTGGTCGACAGCTCCTACGAGCAGTACTTC. As protein: CASSLVDSSYEQYF.

To note about this clone: The junction does not match germline at one end; this may be a read error. V is TRBV7-9 and J is TRBJ1-2; D is possibly TRBD1 (5 bases). CDR3 length: 12 amino acids. Germline V CDR1 and CDR2: SEHNR, FQNEAQ (reference sequence). The DNA of the CDR3 is TGTCCCAGCAGCGGGGGGGGCTATGGCTACACCTTC. The encoded protein is CPSSGGGYGYTF.

This clone has more than one count but fewer than ten. J is TRBJ2-1 and V is TRBV11-3; D is undetermined. V was pared by 4 bases and J by 12 bases, with 7 bases between. This CDR3 has 10 amino acids. Per the germline V gene, CDR1 is SGHNT and CDR2 is YENEEA. The CDR3 here is CASSSPGQFF. The CDR3 coding sequence is TGTGCCAGCAGCTCCCCAGGGCAGTTCTTC. The whole variable domain, remainder taken from reference TRBV11-3 and TRBJ2-1, is EAGVVQSPRYKIIEKKQPVAFWCNPISGHNTLYWYLQNLGQGPELLIRYENEEAVDDSQLPKDRFSAERLKGVDSTLKIQPAELGDSAVYLCASSSPGQFFGPGTRLTVL.

The genes are TRBV29-1 and TRBJ2-5, with 7 bases aligning to TRBD2. The CDR3 totals 12 residues. From germline, CDR1 is SQVTM and CDR2 ANQGSEA. The trim removed 4 bases at V and 1 base at J, leaving 0 bases unmatched. CDR3 bases: TGCAGCGTTGGCGGGGGCCAAGAGACCCAGTACTTC. Translating it yields CSVGGGQETQYF.

The rearrangement links TRBV5-1 to TRBJ2-1; 8 bases are shared with TRBD2. Germline assignment: CDR1 SGHRS and CDR2 YFSETQ. V lost 5 bases, J lost 0 bases, and 7 bases stayed unmatched. The CDR3 runs 16 residues. The CDR3 is CASSETSVSSYNEQFF. The CDR3 coding sequence is TGCGCCAGCAGTGAGACTAGCGTTAGCTCCTACAATGAGCAGTTCTTC.

V gene TRBV19 combines with J gene TRBJ1-1; TRBD1 is a possible D gene (6 bases). Germline V gene sequence: CDR1 LNHDA, CDR2 SQIVND (reference sequence). This CDR3 is 13 amino acids long. V was shortened by 6 bases and J by 4 bases, with 12 bases between the two germline ends. Written as DNA, the CDR3 is TGTGCCAGTAGGGAGGGGGGGATCACTGAAGCTTTCTTT. Translated: CASREGGITEAFF.

About this clone itself: Other DNA sequences in the same sample also yield this CDR3. This chain links TRBV15 with TRBJ2-5; 9 bases match TRBD2. With V trimmed by 4 bases and J by 4 bases, 4 bases remained unmatched. The germline gives CDR1 LNHNV, CDR2 YYDKDF (reference sequence). The CDR3 loop spans 14 amino acids. CDR3 DNA: TGTGCCACCAGCACGCGGGGGGGCCGAGAGACCCAGTACTTC. It codes for CATSTRGGRETQYF.

The CDR3 region has the DNA TGTGCCAGCAGCCCCGACACTTCCTACGAGCAGTACTTC. Translated: CASSPDTSYEQYF. V and J are TRBV7-9 and TRBJ2-7; no clear D. This CDR3 is 13 amino acids long. Germline loops: CDR1 SEHNR, CDR2 FQNEAQ (reference sequence). The V end lost 5 bases, the J end lost 1 base, and 9 bases lay between the germline ends.

By share, this clone ranks as large. This rearrangement joins TRBV12-3 or TRBV12-4 to TRBJ1-5; no definite D call. V gave up 7 bases and J gave up 7 bases, with 14 bases separating them. The CDR3 is 13 amino acids. CDR3 DNA sequence: TGTGCCAGCACCATGGGCGGGTCACAGCCCCAGCATTTT. Amino acid sequence: CASTMGGSQPQHF.

V usage is TRBV13 and J usage is TRBJ2-6; the D gene is possibly TRBD2 (5 bases). Germline V lookup: CDR1 PRHDT, CDR2 FYEKMQ (reference sequence). CDR3 size: 15 residues. V lost 4 bases to trimming and J lost 0 bases, with 7 bases between them. The CDR3: CASSSGVSGANVLTF. CDR3 nucleotide sequence: TGTGCCAGCAGCTCCGGGGTCTCTGGGGCCAACGTCCTGACTTTC.

The V call is TRBV7-6, the J call TRBJ2-3, with D hard to call. The CDR3 loop spans 14 amino acids. Looked up from germline, CDR1 is SGHVS and CDR2 is FNYEAQ. V lost 1 base and J 3 bases, leaving 8 bases between the germline ends. The DNA for the CDR3 is TGTGCCAGCAGCTTAGGCGGAATGACAGATACGCAGTATTTT. Translation: CASSLGGMTDTQYF.

Turning to this clone: Compared with germline, one end of the junction differs, possibly owing to a read error. The J gene is TRBJ2-7, the V gene TRBV11-2, with 8 bases identical to TRBD2. Germline CDR1 SGHAT, CDR2 FQNNGV. The CDR3 is made up of 15 amino acids. The CDR3 loop is CASSLIAGFSHEQYF. CDR3 bases: TGTGCCAGCAGCCTAATAGCGGGATTCTCCCACGAGCAGTACTTC.

This chain joins TRBV10-3 and TRBJ1-6, with 8 bases fitting TRBD1. The CDR3 consists of 15 residues. The germline V gene encodes CDR1 ENHRY and CDR2 SYGVKD. Trimming removed 4 bases from V and 8 bases from J; junction bases left unmatched: 7. The CDR3 DNA sequence: TGTGCCATCAGTGCAGGACAGGGAGCGGATTCACCCCTCCACTTT. It specifies CAISAGQGADSPLHF.

This chain connects TRBV7-8 to TRBJ2-7; TRBD2 agrees at 9 bases. Germline values: CDR1 SGHVS, CDR2 FQNEAQ. This CDR3 is 17 amino acids long. V shed 0 bases and J 0 bases; nucleotides not matched to a gene: 6. In DNA, the CDR3 is TGTGCCAGCAGCTTAGCGGTAGCGGGGGACTTCTCCTACGAGCAGTACTTC. Protein sequence: CASSLAVAGDFSYEQYF.

In its sample, this clone was seen a few times. DNA for the CDR3: TGTGCCAGCTCACCCGGGACAGGGGGACCTGAAGCTTTCTTT. Protein: CASSPGTGGPEAFF. V is TRBV18 and J is TRBJ1-1; TRBD1 matches at 11 bases. The V and J ends lost 3 bases and 6 bases, in that order; junction bases with no gene match: 3. CDR3 length equals 14 residues. The V gene's germline CDR1 is KGHSH and CDR2 LQKENI.

V is TRBV7-8 and J is TRBJ1-5; weak D call: TRBD1 (6 bases). Germline V gene sequence: CDR1 SGHVS, CDR2 FQNEAQ. CDR3 length equals 15 residues. V lost 5 bases to trimming and J lost 7 bases, with 18 bases between them. The CDR3 reads CASSLDWGGGQPQHF. The CDR3 DNA sequence: TGTGCCAGCAGCCTGGACTGGGGAGGGGGGCAGCCCCAGCATTTT.

In this sample, this clone turned up a few times. This CDR3 reads CASSGGQAISNTEAFF. CDR3 in DNA: TGTGCCAGCAGCGGGGGACAGGCCATTTCGAACACTGAAGCTTTCTTT. The chain carries TRBV5-5 and TRBJ1-1; 8 bases agree with TRBD1. This CDR3 spans 16 amino acids. Germline V lookup: CDR1 SGHKS, CDR2 YYEKEE (reference sequence). With 4 bases clipped from V and 1 base from J, the junction kept 9 bases outside the gene matches.

The chain couples TRBV5-1 to TRBJ1-3; the match to TRBD1 covers 7 bases. Germline CDR1 and CDR2: SGHRS and YFSETQ. The CDR3 is 17 residues long. V gave up 0 bases and J gave up 1 base; unmatched junction bases: 7. The CDR3 spells CASSLEGTVFSGNTIYF. The CDR3 DNA is TGCGCCAGCAGCTTGGAAGGGACAGTCTTTTCTGGAAACACCATATATTTT.